Following are 10 T cell receptor beta chains from one sample sequenced in a study of CD8 T cells in ankylosing spondylitis. TCRdb reanalysed the 5' RACE reads using MiXCR and keeps one entry per CDR3 protein. Of 250,000 to 400,000 distinct CDR3 sequences listed, around 10% are singletons. Sequencing was carried out using blood, either unsorted or a sorted T cell fraction (not recorded which). The receptor set was obtained from a female donor with ankylosing spondylitis or in good health (not recorded which).

This clonotype was detected once. The chain is built from TRBV19 and TRBJ1-1; the D gene is possibly TRBD1 (6 bases). This CDR3 has 21 amino acids. Trimming took off 1 base at V and 3 bases at J, with 30 bases between the two ends. Looked up from germline, CDR1 is LNHDA and CDR2 is SQIVND (reference sequence). The CDR3 DNA sequence: TGTGCCAGTAGTATAGGTTCCGGGGGGCCAGGGTCTTTCGAATTGGACACTGAAGCTTTCTTT. Its protein product is CASSIGSGGPGSFELDTEAFF.

The table lists this clonotype with many counts. The gene calls are TRBV5-1 and TRBJ2-5; D is possibly TRBD2 (5 bases). V shed 4 bases and J shed 4 bases, with 17 bases lying between them. This CDR3 has 15 residues. Germline CDR1 reads SGHRS; CDR2 reads YFSETQ. The CDR3 bases are TGCGCCAGCAGCATTACTAGGATAGAGCGAGAGACCCAGTACTTC. Translating it yields CASSITRIERETQYF.

This clonotype appeared many times. The V and J genes are TRBV24-1 and TRBJ2-1; tentative D call: TRBD2 (5 bases). Trimming removed 3 bases at V and 5 bases at J, with 13 bases between. Germline-derived CDR1 and CDR2 are KGHDR and SFDVKD. The CDR3 totals 15 residues. This CDR3 reads CATSDPGFVHNEQFF. CDR3 DNA: TGTGCCACCAGTGATCCGGGATTTGTACACAATGAGCAGTTCTTC.

In this sample, this clonotype turned up many times. This rearrangement joins TRBV6-2 or TRBV6-3 to TRBJ2-7, with D maybe TRBD1 (5 bases). The V end was cut by 5 bases, the J end by 7 bases, with 21 bases between. The CDR3 runs to 15 residues. Germline CDR1 is MNHEY and CDR2 is SVGEGT. The CDR3 DNA is TGTGCCAGCAGTCACCCGACAGAGCCTAAGGGGGAGCAGTACTTC. It is translated as CASSHPTEPKGEQYF.

The rearrangement uses TRBV20-1 and TRBJ1-2, with a tentative D call TRBD1 (5 bases). CDR1 DFQATT and CDR2 SNEGSKA come from the germline V gene (reference sequence). The CDR3 runs 13 residues. V was clipped by 6 bases and J by 2 bases, with 13 bases between them. In DNA, the CDR3 is TGCAGTGCCGAAGGGACCGCGAACTATGGCTACACCTTC. Translated, it gives CSAEGTANYGYTF.

This clonotype was recorded many times. The V and J genes are TRBV10-2 and TRBJ1-2, with D possibly TRBD1 on 5 matching bases. Trimming shortened V by 3 bases and J by 8 bases, and 13 bases separated the two germline ends. The CDR3 runs 13 residues. CDR1 and CDR2 (germline): WSHSY, SAAADI. CDR3 DNA: TGCGCCAGCAGTGAAAGGGGCAGGGAAGGCTACACCTTC. It encodes CASSERGREGYTF.

Note on this clonotype: A much larger clone lies one base from this, so it may be a read error. This chain connects TRBV6-5 to TRBJ2-1; 12 bases agree with TRBD2. The CDR3 contains 17 residues. The germline V gene has CDR1 MNHEY and CDR2 SVGAGI. DNA for the CDR3: TGTGCCGGCAGTTGGACGACTAGCGGGAGCTCCTACAATGAGCAGTTCTTC. This gives the protein CAGSWTTSGSSYNEQFF.

This clonotype has at least ten counts. The chain employs TRBV20-1 and TRBJ1-6; unclear D gene. Germline V gene sequence: CDR1 DFQATT, CDR2 SNEGSKA (reference sequence). The CDR3 runs to 16 residues. The germline V and J ends were trimmed by 0 bases and 6 bases, with 15 bases remaining between them. Here the CDR3 DNA reads TGCAGTGCTAGAGATCCTTCGGGAGGGATTAATTCACCCCTCCACTTT. As protein: CSARDPSGGINSPLHF.

This clonotype has more than one count but fewer than ten. This rearrangement joins TRBV29-1 to TRBJ1-2; D possibly corresponds to TRBD1 (5 bases). The CDR3 consists of 13 residues. Trimming stripped 8 bases from V and 3 bases from J, with 16 bases between. Germline lookup yields CDR1 SQVTM and CDR2 ANQGSEA. Here the CDR3 reads CSYTPQGYYGYTF. The CDR3 DNA is TGCAGCTACACCCCTCAGGGTTACTATGGCTACACCTTC.

The chain uses TRBV20-1 and TRBJ2-5, with D possibly matching TRBD2 (6 bases). CDR1 and CDR2 from the germline V gene are DFQATT and SNEGSKA (reference sequence). The CDR3 is 12 residues long. Trimming left V 6 bases short and J 5 bases short, with 13 bases between. This CDR3 is CSASGPMETQYF. The CDR3 DNA reads as TGCAGTGCAAGCGGGCCTATGGAGACCCAGTACTTC.